A single T cell receptor (beta chain) is shown here with its context. This sample was included in a study of beta chain features in type 1 diabetes. The CDR3 length is 15 residues. Germline lookup yields CDR1 SGDLS and CDR2 YYNGEE. Trimming removed 3 bases from V and 0 bases from J; junction bases left unmatched: 0. CD4+ cells of the naive, central memory, regulatory and stem cell-like memory types were sorted via CD45RO/CCR7/CD25/CD127/CD95/CD27. What was sequenced were expressed TCRB transcripts, since all of the isolated RNA had been reverse transcribed. The data were produced by immunoSEQ multiplex PCR, yet TCRdb's version contains in-frame clones alone and is incomplete. The table includes about 150,000 clones, roughly 8.1% detected once.

The specimen was central memory CD4+ T cells from blood. The TCR sequence derives from a man younger than 35 in good health. The chain links TRBV9 to TRBJ2-6; 7 bases are a match to TRBD1. DNA for the CDR3: TGTGCCAGCAGCGGACAGGGCTCTGGGGCCAACGTCCTGACTTTC. This sequence encodes CASSGQGSGANVLTF. Filled out from reference TRBV9 and TRBJ2-6, the complete variable domain reads DSGVTQTPKHLITATGQRVTLRCSPRSGDLSVYWYQQSLDQGLQFLIQYYNGEERAKGNILERFSAQQFPDLHSELNLSSLELGDSALYFCASSGQGSGANVLTFGAGSRLTVL.